This T cell receptor beta chain was identified in a study of T-cell reconstitution after alpha-beta-depleted transplantation in children. Broader study findings: Day-60 TCRbeta diversity that was high in some patients was derived from surviving recipient T cells and thymic progenitors. Fresh T-cell production supplied most of the T-cell counts and diversity seen one year after transplant. Alpha-beta T cells present about two months after transplant were reported to originate from several hundred expanded graft clones.

V lost 6 bases and J lost 7, with 16 bases in between. In germline, CDR1 is SEHNR, CDR2 FQNEAQ (reference sequence). The CDR3 sequence is 13 residues long. About this clonotype: As yet, its antigen is unknown.

The authors prepared the TCRbeta library with unique molecular identifiers. TCRdb reprocessed the PCR reads via MiXCR and lists one record per CDR3 protein. The sample has about 870,000 distinct CDR3 sequences, about 16% seen once; the top ten hold under 6%. This clonotype was sampled from a male patient younger than 18 who had a stem cell transplant for acute lymphoblastic leukemia, so the T cells may come from the graft donor. This specimen was PBMCs, mostly from graft donor cells, taken 360 days after TCRalphabeta/CD19-depleted stem cell transplant. The V call is TRBV7-9, the J call TRBJ2-7; D may be TRBD2 (6 bases). CDR3 sequence (DNA): TGTGCCAGCAGGGAGGGACTCAAAGGGGAGCAGTACTTC. It translates to CASREGLKGEQYF.